The present entry profiles one TCR beta chain with its context. The CDR3 covers 14 residues. V lost 4 bases, J lost 5 bases, and 14 bases lay in between. Germline V gene lookup returns CDR1 SGHNT and CDR2 YENEEA. The data stem from a study of cytomegalovirus exposure and HLA in healthy donors. The primer mix had 60 Vbeta and 13 Jbeta primers. Generated by immunoSEQ multiplex PCR, the TCRdb table keeps only in-frame clones and is missing some. The table shows some 140,000 clones, with 80% occurring only once. Input material: PBMCs. The sequence came from a man aged 25-45 years in good health and CMV-seronegative. The rearrangement joins TRBV11-3 to TRBJ2-5; D might be TRBD2 (6 bases). CDR3 region: CASSSRGWRETQYF. CDR3 coding DNA: TGTGCCAGCAGCTCCCGGGGGTGGCGCGAGACCCAGTACTTC.